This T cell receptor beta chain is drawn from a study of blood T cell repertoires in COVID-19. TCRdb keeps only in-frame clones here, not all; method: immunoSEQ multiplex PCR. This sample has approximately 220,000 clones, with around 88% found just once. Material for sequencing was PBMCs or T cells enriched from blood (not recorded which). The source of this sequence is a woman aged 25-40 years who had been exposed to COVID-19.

This chain's CDR3 is CASSILSGGYTF. Here the CDR3 DNA reads TGTGCCAGTAGTATCCTTTCGGGTGGCTACACCTTC. The chain has TRBV19 and TRBJ1-2; no firm D call. V was clipped by 3 bases and J by 7 bases, with 9 bases between them. Germline V gene data show CDR1 as LNHDA and CDR2 as SQIVND (reference sequence). CDR3 size: 12 residues.